This T cell receptor beta chain stems from a study of Ad26.COV2.S vaccination and SARS-CoV-2 variants. Study-wide results and limits: Participants given vaccine showed non-spike TCR breadth similar to that of placebo recipients. Analyses of TCR breadth and depth may have underestimated total T cell responses.

Clones were sequenced by immunoSEQ multiplex PCR, and TCRdb holds only the in-frame ones, with some missing. The sample records hundreds of thousands of clones, 89% being singletons. Germline CDR1 reads MNHNS; CDR2 reads SASEGT. The V end lost 2 bases, the J end lost 3 bases, and 10 bases lay between the germline ends. The CDR3 covers 14 residues. About this clone itself: What it binds is not known.

Treatment given: some 20 received Ad26.COV2.S at low or high dose, single or two shots; about five received placebo; per-sample allocation not given. The study sampled participants on day 63 after the first vaccine or placebo injection. The material was peripheral blood, obtained in a trial of Ad26.COV2.S vaccine versus placebo. The chain employs TRBV6-1 and TRBJ2-5; possibly TRBD1 for D (6 bases). This clonotype originated in a person between 18 and 65 years old who received the Ad26.COV2.S COVID-19 vaccine or a placebo. CDR3 DNA sequence: TGTGCCAGCAGTGAACCTACAGGGAAAGAGACCCAGTACTTC. Translated: CASSEPTGKETQYF.